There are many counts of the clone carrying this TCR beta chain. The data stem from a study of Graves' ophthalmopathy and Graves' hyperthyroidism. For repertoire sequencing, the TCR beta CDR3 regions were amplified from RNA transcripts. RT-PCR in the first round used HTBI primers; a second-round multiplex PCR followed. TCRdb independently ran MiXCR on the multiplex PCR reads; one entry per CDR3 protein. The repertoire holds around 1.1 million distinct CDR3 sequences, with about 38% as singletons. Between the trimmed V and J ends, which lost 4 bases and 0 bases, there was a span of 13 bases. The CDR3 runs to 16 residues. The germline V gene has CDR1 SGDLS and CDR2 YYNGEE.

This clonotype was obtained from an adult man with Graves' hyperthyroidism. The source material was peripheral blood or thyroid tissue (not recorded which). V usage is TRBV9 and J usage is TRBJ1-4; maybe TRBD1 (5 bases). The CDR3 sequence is CASSPRGDATNEKLFF. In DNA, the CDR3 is TGTGCCAGCAGCCCCCGGGGCGACGCAACTAATGAAAAACTGTTTTTT.